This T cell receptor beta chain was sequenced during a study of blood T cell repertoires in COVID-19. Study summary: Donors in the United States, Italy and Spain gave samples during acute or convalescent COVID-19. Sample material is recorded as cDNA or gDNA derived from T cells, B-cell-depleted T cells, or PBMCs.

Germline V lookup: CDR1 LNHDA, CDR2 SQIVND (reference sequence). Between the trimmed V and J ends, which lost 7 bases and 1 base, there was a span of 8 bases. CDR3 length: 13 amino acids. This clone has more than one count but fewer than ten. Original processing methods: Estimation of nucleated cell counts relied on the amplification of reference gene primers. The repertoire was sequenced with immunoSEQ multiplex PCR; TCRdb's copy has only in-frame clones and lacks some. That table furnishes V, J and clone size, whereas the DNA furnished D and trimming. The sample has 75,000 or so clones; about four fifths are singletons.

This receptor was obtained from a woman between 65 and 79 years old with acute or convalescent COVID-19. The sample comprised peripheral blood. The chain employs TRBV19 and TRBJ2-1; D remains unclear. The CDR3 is CASKERSYNEQFF. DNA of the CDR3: TGTGCCAGTAAGGAGAGATCCTACAATGAGCAGTTCTTC. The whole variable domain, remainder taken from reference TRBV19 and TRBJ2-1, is DGGITQSPKYLFRKEGQNVTLSCEQNLNHDAMYWYRQDPGQGLRLIYYSQIVNDFQKGDIAEGYSVSREKKESFPLTVTSAQKNPTAFYLCASKERSYNEQFFGPGTRLTVL.